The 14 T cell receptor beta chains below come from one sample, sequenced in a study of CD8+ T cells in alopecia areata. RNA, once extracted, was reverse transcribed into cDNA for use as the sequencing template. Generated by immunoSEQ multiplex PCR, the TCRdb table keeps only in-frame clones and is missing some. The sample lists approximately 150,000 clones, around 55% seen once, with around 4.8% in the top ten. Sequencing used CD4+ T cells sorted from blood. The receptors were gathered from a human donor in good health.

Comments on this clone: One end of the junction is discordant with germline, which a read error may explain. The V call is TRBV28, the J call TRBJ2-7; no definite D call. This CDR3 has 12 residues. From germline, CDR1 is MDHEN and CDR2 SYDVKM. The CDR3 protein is CASSFIYSFLTF. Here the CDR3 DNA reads TGTGCCAGCAGTTTCATCTACAGCTTTCTCACGTTC.

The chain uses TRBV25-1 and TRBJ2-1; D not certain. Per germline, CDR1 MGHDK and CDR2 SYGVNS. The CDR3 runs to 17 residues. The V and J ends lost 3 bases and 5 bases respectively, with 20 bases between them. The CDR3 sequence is CASSDLPSGPDNNEQFF. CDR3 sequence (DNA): TGTGCCAGCAGTGACCTACCCTCAGGTCCTGATAACAATGAGCAGTTCTTC.

The CDR3 region has the DNA TGCGCCAGCAGCCCCCGTTTGACCAACAATGAGCAGTTCTTC. Translation gives CASSPRLTNNEQFF. The V and J genes are TRBV4-1 and TRBJ2-1, with no clear D. This CDR3 has 14 amino acids. V dropped 4 bases and J dropped 5 bases, with 12 bases sitting between them. Germline V gene data show CDR1 as MGHRA and CDR2 as YSYEKL.

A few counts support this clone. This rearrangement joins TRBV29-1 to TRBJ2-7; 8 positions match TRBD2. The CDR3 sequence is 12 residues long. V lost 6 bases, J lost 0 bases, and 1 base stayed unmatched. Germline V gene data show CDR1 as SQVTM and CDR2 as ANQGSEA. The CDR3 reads CSVLADSYEQYF. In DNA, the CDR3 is TGCAGCGTACTAGCGGACTCCTACGAGCAGTACTTC.

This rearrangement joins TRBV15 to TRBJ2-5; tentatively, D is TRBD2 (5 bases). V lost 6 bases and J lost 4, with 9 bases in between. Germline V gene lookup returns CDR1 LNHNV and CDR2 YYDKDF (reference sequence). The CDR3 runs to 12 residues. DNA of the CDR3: TGTGCCACCAGTATAAGCGGAGAGACCCAGTACTTC. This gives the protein CATSISGETQYF.

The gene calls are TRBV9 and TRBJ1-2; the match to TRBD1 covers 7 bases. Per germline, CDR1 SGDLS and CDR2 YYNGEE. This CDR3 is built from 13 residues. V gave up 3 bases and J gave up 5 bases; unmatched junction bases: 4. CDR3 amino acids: CASSATGIYGYTF. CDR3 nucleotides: TGTGCCAGCAGCGCGACAGGGATTTATGGCTACACCTTC.

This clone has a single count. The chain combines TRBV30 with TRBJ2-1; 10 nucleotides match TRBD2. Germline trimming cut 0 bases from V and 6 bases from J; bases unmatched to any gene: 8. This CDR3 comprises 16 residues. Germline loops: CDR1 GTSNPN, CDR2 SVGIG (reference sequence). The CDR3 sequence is CAWSVRLAGVGNEQFF. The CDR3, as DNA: TGTGCCTGGAGTGTACGGCTAGCGGGAGTGGGCAATGAGCAGTTCTTC.

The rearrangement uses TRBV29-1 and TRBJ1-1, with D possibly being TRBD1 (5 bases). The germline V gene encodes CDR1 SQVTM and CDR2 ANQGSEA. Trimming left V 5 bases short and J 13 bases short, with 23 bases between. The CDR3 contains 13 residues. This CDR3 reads CSVWGQRGPTLFF. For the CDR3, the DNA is TGCAGCGTTTGGGGTCAGAGGGGACCGACGCTTTTCTTT.

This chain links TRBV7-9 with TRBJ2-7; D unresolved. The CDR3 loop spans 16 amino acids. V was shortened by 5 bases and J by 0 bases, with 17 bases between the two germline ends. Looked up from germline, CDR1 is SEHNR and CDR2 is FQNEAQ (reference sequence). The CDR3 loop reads CASSPLVGGSSYEQYF. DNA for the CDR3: TGTGCCAGCAGCCCATTGGTTGGCGGCAGCTCCTACGAGCAGTACTTC. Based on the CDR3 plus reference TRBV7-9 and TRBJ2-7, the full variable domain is DTGVSQNPRHKITKRGQNVTFRCDPISEHNRLYWYRQTLGQGPEFLTYFQNEAQLEKSRLLSDRFSAERPKGSFSTLEIQRTEQGDSAMYLCASSPLVGGSSYEQYFGPGTRLTVT.

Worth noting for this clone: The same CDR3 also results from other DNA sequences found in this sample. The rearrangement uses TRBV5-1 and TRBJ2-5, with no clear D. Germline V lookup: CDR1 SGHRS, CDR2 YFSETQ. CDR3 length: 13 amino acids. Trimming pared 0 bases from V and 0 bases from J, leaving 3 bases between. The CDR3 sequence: CASSLGDQETQYF. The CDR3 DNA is TGCGCCAGCAGCTTGGGGGACCAAGAGACCCAGTACTTC.

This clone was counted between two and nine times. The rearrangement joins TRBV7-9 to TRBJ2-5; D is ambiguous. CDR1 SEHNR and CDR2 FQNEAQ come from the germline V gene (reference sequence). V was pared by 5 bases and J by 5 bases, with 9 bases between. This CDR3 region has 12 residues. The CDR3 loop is CASSTAAETQYF. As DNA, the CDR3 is TGTGCCAGCAGCACTGCGGCGGAGACCCAGTACTTC.

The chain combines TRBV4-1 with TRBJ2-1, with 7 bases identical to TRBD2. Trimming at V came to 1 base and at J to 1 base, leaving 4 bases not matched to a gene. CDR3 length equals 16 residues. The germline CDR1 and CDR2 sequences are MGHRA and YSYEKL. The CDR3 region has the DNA TGCGCCAGCAGCCAAGGCGGGAGTTTGTCCTACAATGAGCAGTTCTTC. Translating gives CASSQGGSLSYNEQFF.

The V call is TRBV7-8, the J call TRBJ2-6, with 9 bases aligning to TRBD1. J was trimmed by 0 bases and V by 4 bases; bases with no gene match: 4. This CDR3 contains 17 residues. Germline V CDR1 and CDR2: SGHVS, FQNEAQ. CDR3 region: CASSWGQGTSGANVLTF. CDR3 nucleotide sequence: TGTGCCAGCAGCTGGGGACAGGGAACCTCTGGGGCCAACGTCCTGACTTTC.

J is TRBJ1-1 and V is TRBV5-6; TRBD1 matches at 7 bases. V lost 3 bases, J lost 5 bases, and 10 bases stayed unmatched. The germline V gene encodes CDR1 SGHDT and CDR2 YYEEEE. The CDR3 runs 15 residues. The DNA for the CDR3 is TGTGCCAGCAGCTGGGGAGGGGGCTTAAGGACTGAAGCTTTCTTT. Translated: CASSWGGGLRTEAFF.